Below are 18 T cell receptor beta chains sequenced from a single sample in a study of blood T cells in healthy people across ages. A J-beta primer mix and a sample-barcoded 5' primer were used in a second PCR of about 6 to 12 cycles. In TCRdb, the 5' RACE reads were re-called with MiXCR into one record per CDR3 protein. The sample has more than 900,000 distinct CDR3 sequences, 29% seen once. These data also featured in a second study, about T cells of mothers and their children.

Sequencing was carried out using blood. These receptors were collected from a woman between 35 and 50 years old in good health.

This clonotype was recorded many times. The genes are TRBV5-1 and TRBJ2-1, with TRBD2 matching 9 bases. The CDR3 is 14 amino acids. CDR1 is SGHRS and CDR2 is YFSETQ in the germline V gene. V dropped 4 bases and J dropped 4; count of bases not matched to a gene: 3. The CDR3 DNA is TGCGCCAGCAGCCGAGCGGGGGGATACAATGAGCAGTTCTTC. This codes for CASSRAGGYNEQFF.

This clonotype showed up just a few times. The chain joins TRBV27 to TRBJ1-2; TRBD1 is a possible D gene (6 bases). V was shortened by 3 bases and J by 8 bases, with 13 bases between the two germline ends. The CDR3 length is 13 residues. Looked up from germline, CDR1 is MNHEY and CDR2 is SMNVEV (reference sequence). CDR3 nucleotide sequence: TGTGCCAGCAGTTTCGGTCAGGGGTGGGGCTACACCTTC. This encodes CASSFGQGWGYTF.

This clonotype occurred once. The gene calls are TRBV20-1 and TRBJ2-4; no clear D gene. The germline V and J ends were trimmed by 0 bases and 0 bases, with 3 bases remaining between them. The CDR3 is 13 residues long. The germline gives CDR1 DFQATT, CDR2 SNEGSKA (reference sequence). The CDR3 DNA follows: TGCAGTGCTAGAGACATAGCCAAAAACATTCAGTACTTC. It codes for CSARDIAKNIQYF.

This chain links TRBV4-3 with TRBJ2-1, with D maybe TRBD1 (5 bases). Germline V gives CDR1 LGHNA, CDR2 YSLEER. V dropped 1 base and J dropped 10 bases, with 11 bases sitting between them. The CDR3 consists of 13 residues. The DNA for the CDR3 is TGCGCCAGCAGCCAAGTAGGGGTGCACGAGCAGTTCTTC. Translating gives CASSQVGVHEQFF.

The rearrangement joins TRBV24-1 to TRBJ1-5; 7 nucleotides line up with TRBD1. The V gene's germline CDR1 is KGHDR and CDR2 SFDVKD. The CDR3 extends over 13 amino acids. V lost 4 bases, J lost 6 bases, and 2 bases stayed unmatched. The CDR3 nucleotides are TGTGCCACCAGTGACCGACAGGGTCAGCCCCAGCATTTT. It is translated as CATSDRQGQPQHF.

Ten or more counts support this clonotype. V and J are TRBV15 and TRBJ2-7, with D unresolved. The germline gives CDR1 LNHNV, CDR2 YYDKDF (reference sequence). The CDR3 contains 13 residues. The V end was cut by 3 bases, the J end by 3 bases, with 9 bases between. The CDR3 is CATSRDFGYEQYF. DNA of the CDR3: TGTGCCACCAGCAGGGATTTTGGCTACGAGCAGTACTTC.

This clonotype turned up a few times. This chain joins TRBV28 and TRBJ1-5; 12 bases line up with TRBD1. CDR1 MDHEN and CDR2 SYDVKM come from the germline V gene. The CDR3 totals 16 residues. Trimming removed 2 bases from V and 4 bases from J; junction bases left unmatched: 3. DNA of the CDR3: TGTGCCAGCAGTTTAGGGACAGGGGGCTTAAATCAGCCCCAGCATTTT. Translation: CASSLGTGGLNQPQHF.

This clonotype has ten or more counts. V gene TRBV18 combines with J gene TRBJ2-1; no firm D call. This CDR3 comprises 14 residues. CDR1 is KGHSH, CDR2 LQKENI, per germline. Trimming removed 3 bases from V and 6 bases from J, with 12 bases in between. CDR3 residues: CASSPLTKGNEQFF. The CDR3 DNA follows: TGTGCCAGCTCACCTTTGACCAAGGGCAATGAGCAGTTCTTC. Full variable domain (missing parts from reference TRBV18 and TRBJ2-1): NAGVMQNPRHLVRRRGQEARLRCSPMKGHSHVYWYRQLPEEGLKFMVYLQKENIIDESGMPKERFSAEFPKEGPSILRIQQVVRGDSAAYFCASSPLTKGNEQFFGPGTRLTVL.

This clonotype was recorded once. A much larger clonotype is one base distant, so this may be a read error. The chain carries TRBV5-1 and TRBJ2-7, with 9 bases that match TRBD2. Per germline, CDR1 SGHRS and CDR2 YFSETQ. The junction had 18 bases not matched to a gene; V was cut back by 4 bases and J by 7 bases. The CDR3 runs to 17 residues. CDR3 DNA sequence: TGCGCCAGCAGCCCTCGGCGGGAGGGAGGGTCCTACAATGAGCAGTACTTC. It encodes CASSPRREGGSYNEQYF.

This clonotype has ten or more counts. V usage is TRBV6-5 and J usage is TRBJ1-5; D ambiguous. Germline CDR1 is MNHEY and CDR2 is SVGAGI. The CDR3 length is 14 residues. V lost 7 bases and J lost 0, with 10 bases in between. CDR3 sequence reads: CASKGKNSNQPQHF. Here the CDR3 DNA reads TGTGCCAGCAAAGGCAAGAATAGCAATCAGCCCCAGCATTTT.

The rearrangement uses TRBV4-3 and TRBJ1-5; D not resolved. V was shortened by 0 bases and J by 4 bases, with 7 bases between the two germline ends. This CDR3 spans 14 amino acids. Per the germline V gene, CDR1 is LGHNA and CDR2 is YSLEER. CDR3 in amino acids: CASSQDYGNQPQHF. CDR3 nucleotides: TGCGCCAGCAGCCAAGATTACGGGAATCAGCCCCAGCATTTT.

This clonotype has a count of ten or more. V usage is TRBV4-1 and J usage is TRBJ2-1; tentative D call: TRBD2 (6 bases). CDR1 and CDR2 from the germline V gene are MGHRA and YSYEKL. This CDR3 has 14 residues. V dropped 6 bases and J dropped 2 bases, with 11 bases sitting between them. In nucleotides, the CDR3 is TGCGCCAGCAGGGAGGGCAATACCTACAATGAGCAGTTCTTC. Translated: CASREGNTYNEQFF.

This clonotype was seen more than once but under ten times. Possible read error: a much larger clone is one base away. The V gene is TRBV6-4, the J gene TRBJ2-3, with TRBD2 identical over 8 bases. Germline CDR1 is MRHNA and CDR2 is SNTAGT. With V trimmed by 2 bases and J by 4 bases, 5 bases remained unmatched. This CDR3 contains 15 residues. CDR3 loop: CASSDVTGGPDTQYF. The CDR3 bases are TGTGCCAGCAGTGACGTAACGGGGGGGCCAGATACGCAGTATTTT.

J is TRBJ1-1 and V is TRBV6-5; TRBD1 matches 12 bases. The CDR3 consists of 16 residues. Per germline, CDR1 MNHEY and CDR2 SVGAGI. The V and J ends lost 6 bases and 3 bases, in that order; junction bases with no gene match: 8. The CDR3, as DNA: TGTGCCAGCAGGGGCGGGACAGGGGGCCGGGACACTGAAGCTTTCTTT. Protein product: CASRGGTGGRDTEAFF.

The table lists this clonotype with a few counts. The V gene is TRBV7-9, the J gene TRBJ2-1; no clear D. With 0 bases removed from V and 7 bases from J, the gap between germline ends came to 10 bases. Germline V gives CDR1 SEHNR, CDR2 FQNEAQ (reference sequence). The CDR3 is 14 residues long. The CDR3 nucleotides read TGTGCCAGCAGCTTAGCGTCTCAAGCTAATGAGCAGTTCTTC. Amino acid sequence: CASSLASQANEQFF.

The chain couples TRBV3-1 to TRBJ2-4; 9 positions match TRBD2. The ends lost 3 bases at V and 9 bases at J; junction bases unmatched: 3. Germline V CDR1 and CDR2: LGHDT, YNNKEL (reference sequence). This CDR3 is 13 amino acids long. In DNA, the CDR3 is TGTGCCAGCAGCCAGCGGGGGGGAGGCATTCAGTACTTC. It specifies CASSQRGGGIQYF.

About this clonotype itself: Sequence at one end of the junction differs from germline and may be a read error. The chain employs TRBV7-7 and TRBJ2-1, with 7 nucleotides matching TRBD2. This CDR3 has 15 residues. Germline CDR1 SSHAT, CDR2 FNYEAQ (reference sequence). The DNA for the CDR3 is TGTGCTAGCAGCCCCCTGGCGACGGGGGGAGAGACCCAGTTCTTC. As protein: CASSPLATGGETQFF.

The sample holds a few counts of this clonotype. The chain has TRBV18 and TRBJ2-3, with 9 bases that match TRBD1. The CDR3 contains 16 residues. V was clipped by 1 base and J by 4 bases; unmatched bases: 6. The germline gives CDR1 KGHSH, CDR2 LQKENI. In DNA, the CDR3 is TGTGCCAGCTCACCACTAACAGGACAGGGGTCAGATACGCAGTATTTT. This encodes CASSPLTGQGSDTQYF.